This entry lists 21 T cell receptor beta chains sequenced from one sample in a study of blood T cell repertoires in COVID-19 (TCRdb year 2020). The library relied on the immunoSEQ multiplex PCR assay. As stored in TCRdb, this immuneACCESS dataset retains in-frame rearrangements with V and J assigned. A fraction of the clones does not appear; measured against another copy, unresolved V genes explain less than half of the discrepancy, and the remainder lacks a known reason. In this sample the table shows a few hundred thousand clones, around 84% of which occur a single time. 3.4% of the sample lies in the top ten. The sample consisted of peripheral blood. The receptor source for this set is a young woman with acute or convalescent COVID-19.

CDR3 loop: CASSISGTSYNEQFF. CDR3 nucleotide sequence: TGTGCCAGCAGCATCAGCGGAACCTCCTACAATGAGCAGTTCTTC. The chain joins TRBV6-5 to TRBJ2-1; D may be TRBD2 (5 bases). V was shortened by 6 bases and J by 0 bases, with 12 bases between the two germline ends. The germline V gene encodes CDR1 MNHEY and CDR2 SVGAGI. CDR3 length equals 15 residues.

The chain carries TRBV28 and TRBJ1-2; 7 bases are shared with TRBD1. With 2 bases clipped from V and 3 bases from J, the junction kept 9 bases outside the gene matches. In germline, CDR1 is MDHEN, CDR2 SYDVKM. This CDR3 is 16 amino acids long. The CDR3 loop reads CASSLGGAGTDYGYTF. The CDR3 DNA sequence: TGTGCCAGCAGTTTAGGGGGAGCCGGGACAGACTATGGCTACACCTTC.

The CDR3 spells CASNIRGSNQPQHF. Here the CDR3 DNA reads TGTGCCAGCAATATCAGGGGGAGCAATCAGCCCCAGCATTTT. The rearrangement uses TRBV5-6 and TRBJ1-5; 7 nucleotides agree with TRBD1. The V gene's germline CDR1 is SGHDT and CDR2 YYEEEE. The CDR3 runs 14 residues. Trimming removed 6 bases from V and 1 base from J; junction bases left unmatched: 4.

Regarding this clone: One end of the junction fails to match germline, which may point to a read error. J is TRBJ1-1 and V is TRBV6-5; tentatively, D is TRBD1 (6 bases). This CDR3 is 12 amino acids long. Germline V lookup: CDR1 MNHEY, CDR2 SVGAGI. The CDR3 nucleotides read TGTGCCAGCAGCGGACAGAACATTGAAGCTTTCTTT. It is translated as CASSGQNIEAFF.

V and J are TRBV28 and TRBJ1-2; no definite D call. Trimming stripped 2 bases from V and 3 bases from J, with 10 bases between. CDR3 length: 14 residues. Per the germline V gene, CDR1 is MDHEN and CDR2 is SYDVKM. The CDR3 protein is CASSLVAPDYGYTF. Written as DNA, the CDR3 is TGTGCCAGCAGTTTAGTGGCCCCAGACTATGGCTACACCTTC.

The chain carries TRBV3-1 (or the pseudogene TRBV3-2) and TRBJ2-1; 7 bases align to TRBD2. The CDR3 is 15 amino acids. Looked up from germline, CDR1 is LGHDT and CDR2 is YNNKEL (reference sequence). V trimming: 1 base; J trimming: 7 bases; junction bases outside the gene matches: 7. The CDR3 DNA is TGTGCCAGCAGCCAAGGGCGGGAGTGGGGGAATGAGCAGTTCTTC. Amino acid sequence: CASSQGREWGNEQFF.

The J gene is TRBJ2-7, the V gene TRBV5-1; 8 bases agree with TRBD1. The trim removed 4 bases at V and 6 bases at J, leaving 9 bases unmatched. The CDR3 has 14 residues. The germline CDR1 and CDR2 sequences are SGHRS and YFSETQ. The CDR3 reads CASSPHLTGGEQYF. DNA for the CDR3: TGCGCCAGCAGCCCCCACCTTACAGGGGGCGAGCAGTACTTC.

The gene calls are TRBV4-3 and TRBJ1-1; 10 bases fit TRBD1. The CDR3 is made up of 14 amino acids. V lost 1 base to trimming and J lost 8 bases; unmatched junction nucleotides: 4. The V gene's germline CDR1 is LGHNA and CDR2 YSLEER. In DNA form, the CDR3 reads TGCGCCAGCAGCCAAGCTGGGACAGGGGCAGAAGCTTTCTTT. Its translation: CASSQAGTGAEAFF.

The chain combines TRBV4-1 with TRBJ1-2; maybe TRBD1 (6 bases). V lost 0 bases, J lost 4 bases, and 12 bases lay in between. Germline loops: CDR1 MGHRA, CDR2 YSYEKL. CDR3 size: 15 residues. CDR3 residues: CASSQDGGDRYGYTF. The CDR3 DNA reads as TGCGCCAGCAGCCAAGATGGGGGCGACCGCTATGGCTACACCTTC.

The chain has TRBV19 and TRBJ1-6; 10 bases line up with TRBD1. The trim removed 4 bases at V and 9 bases at J, leaving 12 bases unmatched. This CDR3 has 17 amino acids. Germline lookup yields CDR1 LNHDA and CDR2 SQIVND (reference sequence). The CDR3: CASSTGTGEVRGSPLHF. CDR3 DNA: TGTGCCAGTAGTACCGGGACAGGGGAAGTTAGAGGTTCACCCCTCCACTTT.

The chain is built from TRBV4-1 and TRBJ2-7; unclear D gene. The length of the CDR3 is 15 residues. The germline gives CDR1 MGHRA, CDR2 YSYEKL. Trimming removed 0 bases at V and 0 bases at J, with 9 bases between. CDR3 coding DNA: TGCGCCAGCAGCCAAGACCCGACAAGCTCCTACGAGCAGTACTTC. Protein product: CASSQDPTSSYEQYF.

The rearrangement links TRBV24-1 to TRBJ2-1, with 11 bases that match TRBD2. The trim removed 3 bases at V and 6 bases at J, leaving 6 bases unmatched. This CDR3 is 16 amino acids long. The germline V gene encodes CDR1 KGHDR and CDR2 SFDVKD. The CDR3: CATSDQLAGVFNEQFF. The CDR3 DNA reads TGTGCCACCAGTGATCAACTAGCGGGAGTTTTCAATGAGCAGTTCTTC.

The chain carries TRBV28 and TRBJ1-2, with D possibly being TRBD1 (5 bases). Germline CDR1 and CDR2: MDHEN and SYDVKM. The CDR3 consists of 14 residues. Trimming stripped 5 bases from V and 7 bases from J, with 17 bases between. As DNA, the CDR3 is TGTGCCAGCAGTCTAATCGACAGTTTTTCTGGCTACACCTTC. Amino acid sequence: CASSLIDSFSGYTF.

The J gene is TRBJ1-1, the V gene TRBV20-1; tentative D call: TRBD1 (5 bases). This CDR3 has 14 amino acids. Trimming stripped 3 bases from V and 2 bases from J, with 13 bases between. Germline loops: CDR1 DFQATT, CDR2 SNEGSKA (reference sequence). Here the CDR3 DNA reads TGCAGTGCTAGTTCAGGGACTAAAAACACTGAAGCTTTCTTT. This gives the protein CSASSGTKNTEAFF.

The chain combines TRBV12-3 or TRBV12-4 with TRBJ1-2; D not certain. This CDR3 contains 13 residues. The germline V and J ends were trimmed by 5 bases and 7 bases, with 14 bases remaining between them. CDR3 nucleotides: TGTGCCAGCAGTCCAAGCCCCCGTACTGGCTACACCTTC. It is translated as CASSPSPRTGYTF.

The V gene is TRBV30, the J gene TRBJ2-2; D might be TRBD1 (6 bases). The germline V gene has CDR1 GTSNPN and CDR2 SVGIG (reference sequence). Trimming removed 0 bases at V and 9 bases at J, with 11 bases between. This CDR3 spans 13 amino acids. The CDR3 protein is CAWSVGGARELFF. The CDR3, as DNA: TGTGCCTGGAGTGTAGGGGGAGCGCGGGAGCTGTTTTTT.

V and J are TRBV9 and TRBJ2-3; TRBD2 agrees at 8 bases. The CDR3 loop spans 15 amino acids. V shed 0 bases, J shed 2 bases, and the junction held 2 bases outside the gene matches. Per the germline V gene, CDR1 is SGDLS and CDR2 is YYNGEE. The CDR3 spells CASSVVGLATDTQYF. For the CDR3, the DNA is TGTGCCAGCAGCGTAGTCGGACTAGCCACAGATACGCAGTATTTT.

A single count supports this clone. CDR3 region: CASSPGGGRDTEAFF. CDR3 DNA: TGTGCCAGCAGCCCCGGCGGGGGGCGGGACACTGAAGCTTTCTTT. The chain recombines TRBV5-4 with TRBJ1-1; D might be TRBD1 (6 bases). V lost 4 bases to trimming and J lost 3 bases, with 16 bases between them. The germline V gene encodes CDR1 SGHNT and CDR2 YYREEE (reference sequence). The CDR3 has 15 amino acids.

This chain connects TRBV7-8 to TRBJ2-2; 7 nucleotides align to TRBD2. The CDR3 sequence is 16 residues long. V was clipped by 5 bases and J by 4 bases; unmatched bases: 10. The V gene's germline CDR1 is SGHVS and CDR2 FQNEAQ. The DNA for the CDR3 is TGTGCCAGCAGCCCAGGACTAGGCAGGGTCACCGGGGAGCTGTTTTTT. Amino acids: CASSPGLGRVTGELFF.

The rearrangement uses TRBV5-1 and TRBJ2-7, with 10 bases that match TRBD2. CDR3 size: 16 residues. The V gene end was trimmed by 2 bases and the J gene end by 1 base; junction bases not matched to a gene: 6. Germline loops: CDR1 SGHRS, CDR2 YFSETQ. CDR3 residues: CASSLTGTSESYEQYF. The CDR3 DNA is TGCGCCAGCAGCTTAACCGGGACTAGCGAATCCTACGAGCAGTACTTC.

The chain has TRBV28 and TRBJ1-4; 9 nucleotides agree with TRBD1. The CDR3 is 17 amino acids. Germline V gene data show CDR1 as MDHEN and CDR2 as SYDVKM. The junction had 10 bases not matched to a gene; V was cut back by 3 bases and J by 5 bases. The CDR3 DNA is TGTGCCAGCAGTTTGCTACAGGGGGCTCTCGGGAATGAAAAACTGTTTTTT. This encodes CASSLLQGALGNEKLFF.